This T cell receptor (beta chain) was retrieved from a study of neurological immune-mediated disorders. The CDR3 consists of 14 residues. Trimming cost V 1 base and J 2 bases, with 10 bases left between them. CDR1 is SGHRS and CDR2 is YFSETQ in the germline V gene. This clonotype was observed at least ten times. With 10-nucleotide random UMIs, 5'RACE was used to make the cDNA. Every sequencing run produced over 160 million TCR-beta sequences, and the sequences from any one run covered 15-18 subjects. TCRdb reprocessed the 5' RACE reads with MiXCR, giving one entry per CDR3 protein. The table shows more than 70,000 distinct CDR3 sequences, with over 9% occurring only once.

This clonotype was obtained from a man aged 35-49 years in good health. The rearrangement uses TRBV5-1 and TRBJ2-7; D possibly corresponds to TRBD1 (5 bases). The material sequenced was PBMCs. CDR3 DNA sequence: TGCGCCAGCAGCTTGTCCAGGGTCCCCTACGAGCAGTACTTC. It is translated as CASSLSRVPYEQYF.